This TCR beta chain derives from a study of blood T cell repertoires in COVID-19 (dated by TCRdb to 2018 to 2020). For context, the study as a whole: The collaborator samples originated in the United States, Italy and Spain and spanned the acute and convalescent phases of COVID-19. The repertoires were made available in a free public database intended to serve as a resource for research on the immune response to SARS-CoV-2. A de-identified subject ID, COVID-19 status, age in years and sex were almost always included in the sample metadata. The dataset comprised deeply sampled blood TCRbeta repertoires from subjects exposed to, actively infected with, or recovered from COVID-19. Samples came from the ongoing ImmuneRACE study (first 160 participants) plus 1,254 subjects from 6 global collaborators. The prospective study material was composed of cDNA or gDNA derived from T cells, B-cell-depleted T cells, or PBMCs. Where available, HLA class I and class II types were taken from metadata supplied by the sample provider and were not determined by assay-based typing. Overall study results and their limits: The amount of clinical and demographic metadata varied by source and participant and was provided uncurated.

From cysteine to phenylalanine, the CDR3 is 15 amino acids long. Here the CDR3 DNA is all that survives: 45 bases in frame from base 1. At the junction V is shortened by 7 bases and J by 6 bases, with 21 bases in between. CDR1 and CDR2, per the germline V gene (reference sequence), are SEHNR and FQNEAQ. To note about this clone: Its antigen specificity is not known. Qualities for individual bases were not recorded, and no much larger clone is one base off.

Each collaborating institution followed its own protocols to collect whole blood in K2EDTA tubes. For TCRbeta analysis, collaborators shipped samples in one of three forms: frozen whole blood, isolated PBMCs, or DNA extracted from either of those sample types. The immunoSEQ Assay, a bias-controlled multiplex PCR, was used to amplify TCRbeta CDR3 regions from genomic DNA. The original methods were these. Nucleated cell counts per sample were estimated from amplification of reference gene primers within the assay. Sequence reads were collapsed and filtered to measure the absolute abundance of every unique TCRbeta CDR3 rearrangement. Productive Simpson clonality was computed per sample as the square root of Simpson's diversity index over productive rearrangements. The table was pulled from immuneACCESS by TCRdb, which kept in-frame rearrangements only. Such tables lose some clones; where checked, under half of the loss comes from unresolved V genes, and the rest has no known cause. The DNA was the basis for D and trimming; V, J and clone size are from that table. Recorded for this sample are hundreds of thousands of clones; about 80% of them occurred a single time. The ten largest clonotypes hold under 2% of the sample.

The specimen sequenced was peripheral blood. The TCR was taken from a woman older than 75 with acute or convalescent COVID-19. In this chain, TRBV7-9 is recombined with TRBJ1-2; the D gene is perhaps TRBD1, from 5 matching bases. The CDR3 protein is CASTSLKGLSNGYTF. The DNA sequence reads TGTGCCAGCACCTCCCTCAAGGGGCTTAGTAATGGCTACACCTTC.